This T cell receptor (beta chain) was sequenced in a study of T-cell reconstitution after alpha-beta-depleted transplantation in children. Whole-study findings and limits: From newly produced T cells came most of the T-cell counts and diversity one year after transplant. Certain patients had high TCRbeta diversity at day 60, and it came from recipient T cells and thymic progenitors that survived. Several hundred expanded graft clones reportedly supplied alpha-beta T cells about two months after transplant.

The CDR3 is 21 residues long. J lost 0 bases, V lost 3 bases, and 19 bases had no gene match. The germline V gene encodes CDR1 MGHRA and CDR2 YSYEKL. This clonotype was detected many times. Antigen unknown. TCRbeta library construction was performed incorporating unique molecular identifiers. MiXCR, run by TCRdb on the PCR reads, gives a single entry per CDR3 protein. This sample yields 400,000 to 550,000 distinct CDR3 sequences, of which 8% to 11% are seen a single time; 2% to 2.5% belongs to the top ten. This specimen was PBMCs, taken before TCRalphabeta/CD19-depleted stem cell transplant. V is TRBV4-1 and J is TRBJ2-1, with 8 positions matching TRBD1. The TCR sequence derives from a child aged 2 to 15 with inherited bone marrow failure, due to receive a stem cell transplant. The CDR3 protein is CASSHSTPGGLLASSYNEQFF. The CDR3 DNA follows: TGCGCCAGCAGCCACTCAACCCCAGGGGGCCTACTCGCAAGCTCCTACAATGAGCAGTTCTTC.